The following is a TCR beta chain sequence with its context. These data belong to a study of blood T cell repertoires in COVID-19. CDR3 length: 15 amino acids. V gave up 1 base and J gave up 7 bases, with 14 bases separating them. Per the germline V gene, CDR1 is SGHTA and CDR2 is FQGNSA. Original data processing: For nucleated cells, counts were estimated from reference gene primer amplification. Produced via immunoSEQ multiplex PCR; TCRdb's table is partial and in-frame only. V and J calls plus clone size are reproduced from that table; the DNA served to infer D and trimming. The sample lists approximately 200,000 clones; about three quarters were seen once.

Sequencing used peripheral blood. The genes are TRBV7-2 and TRBJ2-1; D is unresolved. The sequence was obtained from a woman of 80 years or more with COVID-19, enrolled during active disease. The CDR3 spells CASSLDAYPRNEQFF. In DNA form, the CDR3 reads TGTGCCAGCAGCTTAGATGCGTATCCGAGAAATGAGCAGTTCTTC.